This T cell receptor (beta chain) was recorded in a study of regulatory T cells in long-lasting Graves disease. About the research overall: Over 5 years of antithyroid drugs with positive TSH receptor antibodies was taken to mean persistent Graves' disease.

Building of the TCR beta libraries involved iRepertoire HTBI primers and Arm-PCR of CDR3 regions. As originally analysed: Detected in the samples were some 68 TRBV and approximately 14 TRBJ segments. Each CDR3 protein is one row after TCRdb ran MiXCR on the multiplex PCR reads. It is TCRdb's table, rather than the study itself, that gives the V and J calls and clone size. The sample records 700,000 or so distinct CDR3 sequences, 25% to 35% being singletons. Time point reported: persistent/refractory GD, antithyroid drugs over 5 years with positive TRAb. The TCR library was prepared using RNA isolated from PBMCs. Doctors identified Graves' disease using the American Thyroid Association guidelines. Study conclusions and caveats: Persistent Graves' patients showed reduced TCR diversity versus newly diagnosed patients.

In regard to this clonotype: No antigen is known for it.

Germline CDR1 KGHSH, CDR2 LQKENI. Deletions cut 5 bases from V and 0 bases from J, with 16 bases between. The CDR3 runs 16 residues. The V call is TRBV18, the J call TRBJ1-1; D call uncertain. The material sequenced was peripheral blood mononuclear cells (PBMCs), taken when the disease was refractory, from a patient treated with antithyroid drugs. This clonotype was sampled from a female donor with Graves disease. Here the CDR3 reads CASSIDNGRLNTEAFF. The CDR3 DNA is TGTGCCAGCTCAATCGACAACGGGAGGTTGAACACTGAAGCTTTCTTT.